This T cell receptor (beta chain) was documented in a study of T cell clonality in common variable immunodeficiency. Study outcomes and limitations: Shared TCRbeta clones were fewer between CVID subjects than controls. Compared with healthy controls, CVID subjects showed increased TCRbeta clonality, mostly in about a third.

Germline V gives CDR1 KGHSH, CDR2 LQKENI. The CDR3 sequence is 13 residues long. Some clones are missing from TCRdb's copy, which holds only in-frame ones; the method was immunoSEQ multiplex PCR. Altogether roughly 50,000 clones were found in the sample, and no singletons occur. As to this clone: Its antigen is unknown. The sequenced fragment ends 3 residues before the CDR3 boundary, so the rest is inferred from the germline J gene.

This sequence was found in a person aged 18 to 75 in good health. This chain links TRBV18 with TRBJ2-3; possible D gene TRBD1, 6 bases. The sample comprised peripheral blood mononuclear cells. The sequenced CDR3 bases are TGTGCCAGCTCATTGGGGGCACTAGAGACG. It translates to CASSLGALET. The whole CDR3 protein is CASSLGALETQYF. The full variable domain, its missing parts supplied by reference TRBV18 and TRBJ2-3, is NAGVMQNPRHLVRRRGQEARLRCSPMKGHSHVYWYRQLPEEGLKFMVYLQKENIIDESGMPKERFSAEFPKEGPSILRIQQVVRGDSAAYFCASSLGALETQYFGPGTRLTVL.